What follows is one T cell receptor beta chain and its context. This CDR3 is 15 amino acids long. CDR1 and CDR2 from the germline V gene are SGDLS and YYNGEE. V gave up 3 bases and J gave up 7 bases; unmatched junction bases: 6. Per the study methods: Estimation of nucleated cell counts was performed using reference gene primer amplification. The protocol was immunoSEQ multiplex PCR, while the TCRdb copy is restricted to in-frame clones and leaves out a portion. The DNA was the basis for D and trimming; V, J and clone size are from that table. The sample yields 59,000 or so clones, around 86% seen once. The sample originates from a study of blood T cell repertoires in COVID-19. Study details: Specimens from acute and convalescent COVID-19 originated in the United States, Italy and Spain.

This clonotype was sampled from a human donor in a cohort sampled during active COVID-19. Material for sequencing was peripheral blood. The chain combines TRBV9 with TRBJ2-5; 13 nucleotides line up with TRBD2. CDR3 DNA sequence: TGTGCCAGCAGCGCTACTAGCGGGGGGGCGGGGACCCAGTACTTC. It encodes CASSATSGGAGTQYF.